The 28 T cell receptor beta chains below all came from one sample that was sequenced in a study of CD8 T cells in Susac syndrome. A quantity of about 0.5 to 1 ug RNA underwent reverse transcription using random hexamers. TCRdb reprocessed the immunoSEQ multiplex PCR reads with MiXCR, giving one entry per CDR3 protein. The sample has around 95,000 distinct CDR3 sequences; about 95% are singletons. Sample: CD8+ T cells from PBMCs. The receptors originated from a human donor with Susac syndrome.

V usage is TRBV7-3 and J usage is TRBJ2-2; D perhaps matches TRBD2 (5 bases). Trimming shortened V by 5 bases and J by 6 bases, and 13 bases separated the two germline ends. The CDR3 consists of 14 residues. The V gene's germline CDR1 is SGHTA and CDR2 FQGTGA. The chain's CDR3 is CASSHAPGAGELFF. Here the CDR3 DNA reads TGTGCCAGCAGCCATGCACCCGGGGCCGGGGAGCTGTTTTTT.

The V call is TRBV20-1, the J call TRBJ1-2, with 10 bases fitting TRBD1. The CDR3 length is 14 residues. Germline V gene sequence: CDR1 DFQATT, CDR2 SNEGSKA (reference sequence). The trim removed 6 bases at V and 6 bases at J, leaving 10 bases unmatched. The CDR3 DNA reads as TGCAGTGCCCTATCGGGACAGGGGAGGGATGGCTACACCTTC. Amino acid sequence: CSALSGQGRDGYTF.

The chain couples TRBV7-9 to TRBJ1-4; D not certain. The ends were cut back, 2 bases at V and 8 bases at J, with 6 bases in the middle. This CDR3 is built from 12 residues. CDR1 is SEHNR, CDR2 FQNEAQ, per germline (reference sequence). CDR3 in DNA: TGTGCCAGCAGCTTATCGGTCGAAAAACTGTTTTTT. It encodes CASSLSVEKLFF.

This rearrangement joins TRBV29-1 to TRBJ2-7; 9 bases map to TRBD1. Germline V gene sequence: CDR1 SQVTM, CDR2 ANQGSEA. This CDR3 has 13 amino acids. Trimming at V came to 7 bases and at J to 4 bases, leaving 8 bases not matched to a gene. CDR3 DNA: TGCAGCGGGGGACAGGGAGGGGGATACGAGCAGTACTTC. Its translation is CSGGQGGGYEQYF.

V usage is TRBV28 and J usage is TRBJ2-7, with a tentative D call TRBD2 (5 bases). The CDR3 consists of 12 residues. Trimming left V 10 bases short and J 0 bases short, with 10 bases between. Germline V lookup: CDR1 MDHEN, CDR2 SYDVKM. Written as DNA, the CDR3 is TGTGCCACTAGCTTGTACTCCTACGAGCAGTACTTC. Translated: CATSLYSYEQYF.

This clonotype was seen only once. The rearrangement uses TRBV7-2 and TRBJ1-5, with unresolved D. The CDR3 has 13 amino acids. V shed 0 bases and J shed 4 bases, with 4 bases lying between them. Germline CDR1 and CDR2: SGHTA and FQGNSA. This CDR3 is CASSLARNQPQHF. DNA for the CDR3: TGTGCCAGCAGCTTAGCCAGGAATCAGCCCCAGCATTTT.

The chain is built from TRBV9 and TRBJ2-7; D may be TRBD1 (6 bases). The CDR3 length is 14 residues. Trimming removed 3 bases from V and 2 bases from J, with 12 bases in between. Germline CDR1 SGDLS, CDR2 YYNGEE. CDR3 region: CASSGTDGPYEQYF. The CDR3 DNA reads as TGTGCCAGCAGCGGGACAGACGGGCCCTACGAGCAGTACTTC.

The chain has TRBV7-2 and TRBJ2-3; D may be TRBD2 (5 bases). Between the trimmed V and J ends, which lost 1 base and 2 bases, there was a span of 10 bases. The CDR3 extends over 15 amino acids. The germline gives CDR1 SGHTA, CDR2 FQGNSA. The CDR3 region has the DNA TGTGCCAGCAGCTTAGGGACTCCGCTCACAGATACGCAGTATTTT. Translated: CASSLGTPLTDTQYF.

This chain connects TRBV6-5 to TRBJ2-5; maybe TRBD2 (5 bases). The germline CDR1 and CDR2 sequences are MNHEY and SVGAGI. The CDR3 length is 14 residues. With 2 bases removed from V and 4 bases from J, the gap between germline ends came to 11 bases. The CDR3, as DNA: TGTGCCAGCAGTTACGCTAGCTTAGTAGAGACCCAGTACTTC. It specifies CASSYASLVETQYF.

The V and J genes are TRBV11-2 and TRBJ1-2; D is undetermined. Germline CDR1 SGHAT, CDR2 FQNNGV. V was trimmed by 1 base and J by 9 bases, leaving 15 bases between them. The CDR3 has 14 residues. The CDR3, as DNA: TGTGCCAGCAGCTTAGCCCCACAGACCCCGAGCTACACCTTC. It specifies CASSLAPQTPSYTF.

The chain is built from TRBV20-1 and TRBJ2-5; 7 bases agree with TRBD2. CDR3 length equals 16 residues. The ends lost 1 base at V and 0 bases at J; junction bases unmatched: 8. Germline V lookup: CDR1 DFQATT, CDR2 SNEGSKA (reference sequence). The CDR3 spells CSARVAGEWYQETQYF. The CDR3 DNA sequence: TGCAGTGCTAGAGTGGCGGGAGAGTGGTACCAAGAGACCCAGTACTTC.

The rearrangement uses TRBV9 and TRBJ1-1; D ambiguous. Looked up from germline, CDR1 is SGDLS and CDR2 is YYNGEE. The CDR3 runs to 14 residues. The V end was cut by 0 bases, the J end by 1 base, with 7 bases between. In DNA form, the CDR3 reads TGTGCCAGCAGCGTAGCCTGGGGGAACACTGAAGCTTTCTTT. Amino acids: CASSVAWGNTEAFF.

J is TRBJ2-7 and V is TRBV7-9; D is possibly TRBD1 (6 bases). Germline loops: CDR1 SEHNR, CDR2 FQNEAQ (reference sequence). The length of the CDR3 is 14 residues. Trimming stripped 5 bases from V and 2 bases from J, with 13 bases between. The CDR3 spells CASSPDRITYEQYF. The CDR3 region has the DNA TGTGCCAGCAGCCCTGACAGGATAACCTACGAGCAGTACTTC.

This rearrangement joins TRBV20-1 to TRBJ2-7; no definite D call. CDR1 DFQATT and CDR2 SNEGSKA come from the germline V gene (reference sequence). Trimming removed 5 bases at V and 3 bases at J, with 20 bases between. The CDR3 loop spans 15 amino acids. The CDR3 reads CSAPSDHDNYYEQYF. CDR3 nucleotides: TGCAGTGCTCCATCAGACCACGACAACTACTACGAGCAGTACTTC.

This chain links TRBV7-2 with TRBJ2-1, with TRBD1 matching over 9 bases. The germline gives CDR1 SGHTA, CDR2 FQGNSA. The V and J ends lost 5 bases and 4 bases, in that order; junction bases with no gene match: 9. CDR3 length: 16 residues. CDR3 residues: CASSAQTGGTYNEQFF. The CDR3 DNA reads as TGTGCCAGCAGCGCCCAGACAGGGGGGACGTACAATGAGCAGTTCTTC. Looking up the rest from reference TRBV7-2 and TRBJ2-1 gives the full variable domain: GAGVSQSPSNKVTEKGKDVELRCDPISGHTALYWYRQSLGQGLEFLIYFQGNSAPDKSGLPSDRFSAERTGGSVSTLTIQRTQQEDSAVYLCASSAQTGGTYNEQFFGPGTRLTVL.

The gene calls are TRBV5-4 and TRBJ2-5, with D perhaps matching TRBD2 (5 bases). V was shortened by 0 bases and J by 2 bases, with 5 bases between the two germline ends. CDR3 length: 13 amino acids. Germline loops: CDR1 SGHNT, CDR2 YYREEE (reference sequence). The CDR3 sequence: CASSLGEQETQYF. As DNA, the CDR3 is TGTGCCAGCAGCTTGGGGGAGCAAGAGACCCAGTACTTC. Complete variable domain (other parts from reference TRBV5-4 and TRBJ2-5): ETGVTQSPTHLIKTRGQQVTLRCSSQSGHNTVSWYQQALGQGPQFIFQYYREEENGRGNFPPRFSGLQFPNYSSELNVNALELDDSALYLCASSLGEQETQYFGPGTRLLVL.

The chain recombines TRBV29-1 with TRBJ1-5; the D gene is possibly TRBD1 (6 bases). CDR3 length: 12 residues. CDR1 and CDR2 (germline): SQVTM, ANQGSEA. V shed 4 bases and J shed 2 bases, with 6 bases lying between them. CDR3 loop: CSVGQGNQPQHF. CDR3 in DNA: TGCAGCGTTGGACAGGGCAATCAGCCCCAGCATTTT. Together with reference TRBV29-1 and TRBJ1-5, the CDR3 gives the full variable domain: SAVISQKPSRDICQRGTSLTIQCQVDSQVTMMFWYRQQPGQSLTLIATANQGSEATYESGFVIDKFPISRPNLTFSTLTVSNMSPEDSSIYLCSVGQGNQPQHFGDGTRLSIL.

CDR3 in amino acids: CSARDVNRAGEQFF. The CDR3 DNA follows: TGCAGTGCTAGAGATGTAAACAGGGCAGGTGAGCAGTTCTTC. This sequence joins TRBV20-1 and TRBJ2-1, with D possibly being TRBD1 (6 bases). The CDR3 has 14 residues. The germline CDR1 and CDR2 sequences are DFQATT and SNEGSKA (reference sequence). The V end lost 0 bases, the J end lost 9 bases, and 15 bases lay between the germline ends.

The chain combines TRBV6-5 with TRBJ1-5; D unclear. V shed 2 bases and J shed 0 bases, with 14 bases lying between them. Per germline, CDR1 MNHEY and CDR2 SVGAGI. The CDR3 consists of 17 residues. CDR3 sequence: CASSYLEAPYSNQPQHF. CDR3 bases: TGTGCCAGCAGTTACCTCGAAGCTCCGTATAGCAATCAGCCCCAGCATTTT.

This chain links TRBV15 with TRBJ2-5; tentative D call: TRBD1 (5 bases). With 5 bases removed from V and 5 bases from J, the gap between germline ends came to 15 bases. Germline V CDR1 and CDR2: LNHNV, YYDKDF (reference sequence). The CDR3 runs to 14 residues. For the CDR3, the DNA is TGTGCCACCAGCGTCCGACAGACAGAGGAGACCCAGTACTTC. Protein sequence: CATSVRQTEETQYF.

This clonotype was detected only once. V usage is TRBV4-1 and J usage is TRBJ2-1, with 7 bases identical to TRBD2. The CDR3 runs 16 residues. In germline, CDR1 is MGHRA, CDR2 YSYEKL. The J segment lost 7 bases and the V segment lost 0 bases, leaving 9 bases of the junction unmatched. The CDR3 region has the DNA TGCGCCAGCAGCCAAGATCCCCGAGCGGGGAGAAATGAGCAGTTCTTC. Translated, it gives CASSQDPRAGRNEQFF.

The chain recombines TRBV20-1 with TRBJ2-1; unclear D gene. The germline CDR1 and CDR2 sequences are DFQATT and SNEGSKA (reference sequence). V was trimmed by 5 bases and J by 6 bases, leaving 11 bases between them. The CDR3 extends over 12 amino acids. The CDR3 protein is CSARPGGNEQFF. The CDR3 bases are TGCAGTGCTCGACCAGGCGGCAATGAGCAGTTCTTC.

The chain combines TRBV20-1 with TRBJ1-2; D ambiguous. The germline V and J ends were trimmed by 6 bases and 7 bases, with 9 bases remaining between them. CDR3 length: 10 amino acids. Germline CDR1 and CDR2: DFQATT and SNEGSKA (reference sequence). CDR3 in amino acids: CSANKVGYTF. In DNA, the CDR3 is TGCAGTGCCAACAAAGTTGGCTACACCTTC.

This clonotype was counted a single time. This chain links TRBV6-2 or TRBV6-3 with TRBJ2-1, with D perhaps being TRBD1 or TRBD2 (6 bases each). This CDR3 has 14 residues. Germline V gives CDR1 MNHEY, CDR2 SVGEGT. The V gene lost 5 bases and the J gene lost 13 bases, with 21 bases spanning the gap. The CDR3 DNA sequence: TGTGCCAGCAGTCTAGACAGGAGGGGTGTTTATCAGTTCTTC. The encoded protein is CASSLDRRGVYQFF.

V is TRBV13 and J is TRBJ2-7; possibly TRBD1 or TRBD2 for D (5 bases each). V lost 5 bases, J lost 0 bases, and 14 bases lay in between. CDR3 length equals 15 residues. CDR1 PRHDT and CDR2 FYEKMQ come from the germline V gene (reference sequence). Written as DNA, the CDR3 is TGTGCCAGCAGCCCCCGGGGCTACCTCTCCTACGAGCAGTACTTC. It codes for CASSPRGYLSYEQYF.

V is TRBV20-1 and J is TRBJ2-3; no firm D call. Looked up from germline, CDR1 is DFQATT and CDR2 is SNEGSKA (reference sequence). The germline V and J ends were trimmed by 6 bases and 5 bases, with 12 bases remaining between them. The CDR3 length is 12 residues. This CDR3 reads CSAIGLRDTQYF. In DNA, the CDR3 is TGCAGTGCCATTGGGCTTCGAGATACGCAGTATTTT.

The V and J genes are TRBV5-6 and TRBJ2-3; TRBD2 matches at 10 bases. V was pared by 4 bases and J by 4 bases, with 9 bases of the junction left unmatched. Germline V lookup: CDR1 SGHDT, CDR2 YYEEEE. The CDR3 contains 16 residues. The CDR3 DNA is TGTGCCAGCAGCCTACTAGCGGGATTCTTATCAGATACGCAGTATTTT. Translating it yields CASSLLAGFLSDTQYF.

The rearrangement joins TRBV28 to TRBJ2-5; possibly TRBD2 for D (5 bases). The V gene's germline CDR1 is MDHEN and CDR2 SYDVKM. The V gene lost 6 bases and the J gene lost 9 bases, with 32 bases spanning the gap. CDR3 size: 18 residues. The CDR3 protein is CASSKNPGVEGSSWAQYF. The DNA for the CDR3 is TGTGCCAGCAGCAAAAACCCCGGGGTAGAGGGTTCCTCCTGGGCCCAGTACTTC.